This T cell receptor beta chain was identified during a study of glioma-infiltrating T cells after dendritic cell vaccination. Background on the study: Patients received autologous tumor lysate-pulsed dendritic cell vaccination between about 2003 and 2012.

Trimming cost V 4 bases and J 2 bases, with 15 bases left between them. CDR1 and CDR2 (germline): MNHNS, SASEGT. The CDR3 is 15 residues long. No glioblastoma patient carried an isocitrate dehydrogenase mutation. Amplification used 60 V beta primers and 13 J beta primers. This table comes from immunoSEQ multiplex PCR, and its TCRdb copy is limited to in-frame clones, with some not included. Of more than 100,000 clones in the sample, roughly 76% are singletons; the top ten hold around 12%. The rearrangement joins TRBV6-1 to TRBJ2-7; D might be TRBD2 (5 bases). The receptor was derived from a human donor with glioblastoma. Sequenced material: blood, taken before dendritic cell vaccination. DNA of the CDR3: TGTGCCAGCAGTGTCCCGGCGGGCAGTACCTACGAGCAGTACTTC. Translation gives CASSVPAGSTYEQYF.